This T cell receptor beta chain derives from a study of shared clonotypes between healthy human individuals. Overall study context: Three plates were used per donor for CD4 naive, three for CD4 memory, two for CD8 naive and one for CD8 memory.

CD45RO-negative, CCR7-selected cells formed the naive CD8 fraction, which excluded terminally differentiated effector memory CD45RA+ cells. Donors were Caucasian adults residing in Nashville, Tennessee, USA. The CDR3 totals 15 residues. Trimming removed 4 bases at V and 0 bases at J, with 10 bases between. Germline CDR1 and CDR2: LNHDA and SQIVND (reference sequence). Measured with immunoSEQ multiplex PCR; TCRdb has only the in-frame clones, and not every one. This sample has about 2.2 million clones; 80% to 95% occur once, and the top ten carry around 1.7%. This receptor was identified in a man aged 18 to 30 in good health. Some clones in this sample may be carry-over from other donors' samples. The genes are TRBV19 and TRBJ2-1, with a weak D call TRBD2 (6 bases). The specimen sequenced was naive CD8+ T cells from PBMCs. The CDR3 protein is CASSSGANSYNEQFF. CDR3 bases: TGTGCCAGTAGTAGCGGGGCCAACTCCTACAATGAGCAGTTCTTC.